The present TCR beta chain was sequenced within a study of cytomegalovirus exposure and HLA in healthy donors. Method: immunoSEQ multiplex PCR; TCRdb's copy keeps in-frame clones and lacks some. The data hold about 84,000 clones, with roughly 93% observed a single time. The V end lost 7 bases, the J end lost 5 bases, and 15 bases lay between the germline ends. Per the germline V gene, CDR1 is SGHNT and CDR2 is YENEEA. This CDR3 region has 14 residues. In this sample, this clone turned up once. Its matching antigen is unknown. General observations from the study: While the bulk of TCR sequences proved rare, some public TCRs turned up in many donors. It was found in a later analysis that first-cohort TCR clusters tended to co-occur in the 100 to 150 validation repertoires.

The roughly 120-subject validation cohort, separate from the approximately 670-subject first cohort, included the donors. The chain combines TRBV11-3 with TRBJ2-1, with D possibly TRBD1 on 5 matching bases. Sequences were obtained from PBMCs. The receptor comes from a man aged 25 to 45 in good health and CMV-seronegative. In nucleotides, the CDR3 is TGTGCCAGCACCAGGGCACCCACCGACAATGAGCAGTTCTTC. This translates into CASTRAPTDNEQFF.